The entry that follows covers one TCR beta chain sequence. Authors' analysis steps: For nucleated cells, counts were estimated from reference gene primer amplification. The data were produced by immunoSEQ multiplex PCR, yet TCRdb's version contains in-frame clones alone and is incomplete. That table is the source of V, J and clone size, and D and trimming were worked out from the DNA. This sample yields some 80,000 clones, of which approximately 82% are seen a single time; under 45% belongs to the top ten. These data come from a study of blood T cell repertoires in COVID-19. Study-wide context: Spain, Italy and the United States supplied samples that represented acute and convalescent COVID-19.

Germline CDR1 is LNHDA and CDR2 is SQIVND (reference sequence). CDR3 length: 15 residues. Trimming removed 2 bases from V and 3 bases from J; junction bases left unmatched: 4. The source of this sequence is a woman between 65 and 79 years old with acute or convalescent COVID-19. Sequenced sample: peripheral blood. J is TRBJ2-7 and V is TRBV19; 10 bases match TRBD2. CDR3 sequence (DNA): TGTGCCAGTAGTATACTAGCGGGGGAAGGCTACGAGCAGTACTTC. It translates to CASSILAGEGYEQYF.